This T cell receptor beta chain was found in a study of early T cells in non-severe SARS-CoV-2 infection. Study in general: Bulk RNA isolated from unsorted whole blood underwent sequencing; chains were not paired.

Findings and caveats of the study: VDJdb matching, biased toward anti-spike CD8 responses, missed private and CD4 specificities.

The CDR3 runs 17 residues. Germline V gene sequence: CDR1 SGHRS, CDR2 YFSETQ. Unique molecular identifiers were added to individual cDNA molecules. TCRdb fed the 5' RACE reads into MiXCR, producing one record per CDR3 protein. The table lists 85,000 to 120,000 distinct CDR3 sequences, around 14% of them singletons. About this clonotype: Its target is unknown. Its ends do not fully match the called genes, so a read error is possible.

The receptor was derived from an adult who was a healthcare worker with PCR-confirmed SARS-CoV-2 infection or an uninfected control (not recorded which). The rearrangement joins TRBV5-1 to TRBJ1-6, with a tentative D call TRBD1 (5 bases). Source material: whole blood. This chain's CDR3 is CSSSLYRTGPANSPLHF. DNA for the CDR3: TGCTCCAGCAGCTTGTACCGCACGGGACCGGCAAATTCACCCCTCCACTTT.